This TCR beta chain was found in a study of T cells in women clearing cervical HPV infection (dated by TCRdb to between 2018 and 2020). Turning to the overall study: The cases were 20 to 25 women with histologically confirmed HPV16-related CIN3 or worse, and 2 of those women had invasive cancers. Controls were 25 or so women whose single incident HPV16 infection cleared within 12 months without precancer or cancer developing. Blood from cases was collected at the visit where the lesion was first found, while blood from controls was collected once the infection could no longer be detected. For cases, the median interval between lesion detection and blood sampling was about 150 days, with an interquartile range of roughly 85 to 210 days. Since HLA typing was available for only a few women, HLA type could not be ruled out as a confounder. This exploratory proof-of-principle case-control study, nested within the Guanacaste HPV Natural History Study in Costa Rica, compared TCR repertoires among women with different cervical HPV16 outcomes. Cases and controls were matched on year of sample collection and on age within five years. Cases had a median age of roughly 30 years compared with 38 for controls, and baseline characteristics showed no significant differences between the groups. The parent cohort enrolled 10,049 women aged 18 or older in Guanacaste, Costa Rica, in about 1993 to 1994 and followed the women for seven years. Quality controls consisted of five blinded duplicates per group, for a total of about 60 samples made up of around 50 participants and roughly ten replicates. Points the paper makes about the study in general: Significantly higher TCR repertoire richness was observed in CIN3+ cases than in controls across sequencing depths, whereas no difference in evenness was found. Because T-cell numbers per sample were unknown, differences in richness could reflect varying T-cell content rather than repertoire biology. Cases had lower TRBV6-7 relative abundance than controls (approximately 0.11% versus 0.16%; Bonferroni P = 0.0008). Random forest classifiers that combined richness and V gene abundances separated cases from controls with an estimated AUC of around 0.8. Whether associations preceded infection or resulted from infection could not be shown with the cross-sectional design, and effector/memory subsets and HPV-specific T cells were not isolated.

TCR beta CDR3 regions were amplified by multiplex PCR from an average of roughly 1,200 ng genomic DNA per sample using the immunoSEQ assay. To correct primer bias, the assay used a complete synthetic TCR repertoire to set an amplification baseline. Amplicons were sequenced on the Illumina platform. Concerning the study's data processing: Error correction of the sequences involved clustering with frequency ratios plus a modified nearest-neighbor algorithm, after which the sequences were analyzed in the immunoSEQ Analyzer using IMGT gene definitions. TCR richness and evenness were averaged over 20 rarefaction repeats at each rarefaction depth, excluding samples with fewer sequences than the depth. Wilcoxon rank sum tests with FDR correction were used to compare V, D and J gene relative abundances between the groups. For the blinded duplicates, the intraclass correlation was roughly 96% for TCR richness and averaged around 76% across around 66 gene segments. TCRdb took this table from immuneACCESS and kept in-frame rearrangements with V and J called. Such tables lack part of the clones; where checked against another copy, unresolved V genes explain under half of the gap, and the rest is unexplained. D and trimming come from the DNA, and the V and J calls and clone size come from that table. This sample's table lists 30,000 to 40,000 clones. More than 1.3% of the sample comes from the top ten.

Every participant had a single incident cervical HPV16 infection, and prevalent HPV16 infections were excluded. Cervical HPV DNA was detected with MY09/MY11 PCR, and genotyping was done with dot-blot hybridization. Approximately 16 mL of heparinized blood were centrifuged, and the buffy coat was split into aliquots, frozen at -30 degrees C, and then kept at -80 degrees C. Genomic DNA was extracted from buffy coat specimens using QIAGEN kits. As regards this clone: The clone's antigen remains unknown. The read ends 3 residues early relative to the CDR3; the germline J gene fills the gap.

Measured from the cysteine to the phenylalanine, the CDR3 is 13 residues long. Sequencing covers 30 bases of the CDR3, shown here with the frame starting at base 1. CDR1 and CDR2 are drawn from the germline V gene (reference sequence): DFQATT, SNEGSKA. The trim is 4 bases for V and 8 bases for J, with a gap of 15 bases between the germline ends. The clonotype originates from a woman aged 18 to 75 with a cervical HPV16 infection that either progressed to CIN3+ or cleared (not recorded which). The rearrangement joined TRBV20-1 to TRBJ2-1; TRBD1 is possibly the D segment (5 matching bases). The sample taken for sequencing was blood buffy coat. The CDR3 corresponds to CSAIRQSRDEQFF. CDR3 DNA (partial): TGCAGTGCTATACGACAGTCTAGGGATGAG.